These 30 T cell receptor beta chains were all obtained from the same sample, sequenced in a study of technical replicates of blood from several donors. The method was immunoSEQ multiplex PCR; TCRdb's version includes in-frame clones alone and lacks a portion of them. The sample carries 60,000 to 90,000 clones, approximately 97% recorded once. Sequences were obtained from T cells isolated from PBMCs. The receptors derive from a human donor in good health.

With respect to this clone: At one end, the junction sequence differs from germline, possibly due to a read error. This chain uses TRBV13 with TRBJ2-4, with 10 bases that match TRBD2. This CDR3 has 14 amino acids. Germline V gene lookup returns CDR1 PRHDT and CDR2 FYEKMQ (reference sequence). The DNA for the CDR3 is TGTGCCAGCAGGTTAGCGGGAGGTGGGAACATTCAGTACTTC. Amino acids: CASRLAGGGNIQYF.

This chain links TRBV6-6 with TRBJ1-1; D is ambiguous. V was pared by 6 bases and J by 8 bases, with 13 bases between. The germline CDR1 and CDR2 sequences are MNHNY and SVGAGI (reference sequence). The CDR3 sequence is 12 residues long. CDR3 in amino acids: CASRFPQREAFF. The CDR3 nucleotides read TGTGCCAGCAGGTTCCCACAGAGAGAAGCTTTCTTT.

V usage is TRBV29-1 and J usage is TRBJ1-2; tentatively, D is TRBD1 (5 bases). The CDR3 contains 14 residues. Germline V gene data show CDR1 as SQVTM and CDR2 as ANQGSEA. The germline V and J ends were trimmed by 7 bases and 2 bases, with 17 bases remaining between them. Here the CDR3 reads CSARTNSGNYGYTF. In nucleotides, the CDR3 is TGCAGCGCCCGAACAAACTCAGGGAACTATGGCTACACCTTC.

The chain has TRBV2 and TRBJ1-2; unclear D gene. Per germline, CDR1 SNHLY and CDR2 FYNNEI. Trimming cost V 1 base and J 4 bases, with 10 bases left between them. The CDR3 runs 14 residues. The CDR3 loop reads CASSEGGRGYGYTF. DNA of the CDR3: TGTGCCAGCAGTGAAGGAGGGCGCGGCTATGGCTACACCTTC.

V gene TRBV19 combines with J gene TRBJ2-5; 11 bases agree with TRBD2. V shed 5 bases and J 5 bases; nucleotides not matched to a gene: 7. Germline-derived CDR1 and CDR2 are LNHDA and SQIVND (reference sequence). The CDR3 is 15 amino acids. The DNA of the CDR3 is TGTGCCAGTAGTGCCTTAGCGGGGGGGCTGGAGACCCAGTACTTC. Translated, it gives CASSALAGGLETQYF.

The rearrangement joins TRBV6-5 to TRBJ1-6; 9 bases match TRBD1. V trimming: 2 bases; J trimming: 7 bases; junction bases outside the gene matches: 3. CDR1 is MNHEY and CDR2 is SVGAGI in the germline V gene. The CDR3 sequence is 15 residues long. DNA for the CDR3: TGTGCCAGCAGTTACACGACAGGGGGAAATTCACCCCTCCACTTT. Amino acid sequence: CASSYTTGGNSPLHF.

The chain recombines TRBV5-6 with TRBJ2-7; 11 nucleotides align to TRBD1. Germline CDR1 reads SGHDT; CDR2 reads YYEEEE. Trimming removed 3 bases from V and 6 bases from J; junction bases left unmatched: 5. The CDR3 extends over 14 amino acids. The DNA of the CDR3 is TGTGCCAGCAGCTCCCGGGACAGGGGGTTCGAGCAGTACTTC. As protein: CASSSRDRGFEQYF.

The chain is built from TRBV6-6 and TRBJ2-5; 10 nucleotides align to TRBD1. V dropped 6 bases and J dropped 2; count of bases not matched to a gene: 9. This CDR3 has 16 residues. Germline V gene sequence: CDR1 MNHNY, CDR2 SVGAGI (reference sequence). CDR3 residues: CASSRTGGWVQETQYF. CDR3 DNA sequence: TGTGCCAGCAGCCGGACAGGGGGGTGGGTGCAAGAGACCCAGTACTTC.

This clone was counted once. The chain is built from TRBV10-3 and TRBJ2-1, with 7 bases aligning to TRBD1. Germline V gene data show CDR1 as ENHRY and CDR2 as SYGVKD. With 5 bases clipped from V and 5 bases from J, the junction kept 6 bases outside the gene matches. The CDR3 is made up of 14 amino acids. For the CDR3, the DNA is TGTGCCATCAGTCCCGACAGGGATAACAATGAGCAGTTCTTC. Translated: CAISPDRDNNEQFF.

This clone has only a few counts. The chain couples TRBV7-9 to TRBJ1-1; D possibly corresponds to TRBD1 (5 bases). CDR1 and CDR2 (germline): SEHNR, FQNEAQ (reference sequence). The CDR3 has 14 amino acids. V was trimmed by 4 bases and J by 6 bases, leaving 15 bases between them. CDR3 protein: CASSSHRSNPEAFF. The CDR3, as DNA: TGTGCCAGCAGCTCTCACAGGAGTAATCCTGAAGCTTTCTTT.

The genes are TRBV6-1 and TRBJ2-5; D is possibly TRBD2 (5 bases). V shed 7 bases and J shed 7 bases, with 22 bases lying between them. CDR3 length equals 15 residues. The germline CDR1 and CDR2 sequences are MNHNS and SASEGT. The CDR3 DNA reads TGTGCCAGCACTCCCAACGGTGCGGGCCCGGGGACCCAGTACTTC. Its translation is CASTPNGAGPGTQYF.

The chain has TRBV5-5 and TRBJ1-1, with D maybe TRBD1 (5 bases). The CDR3 runs to 13 residues. Germline V gene lookup returns CDR1 SGHKS and CDR2 YYEKEE (reference sequence). V lost 0 bases to trimming and J lost 6 bases, with 9 bases between them. The CDR3 protein is CASSLVGGPEAFF. The CDR3 bases are TGTGCCAGCAGCTTGGTCGGGGGACCTGAAGCTTTCTTT. Using reference TRBV5-5 and TRBJ1-1 for the parts outside the CDR3, the full variable domain is DAGVTQSPTHLIKTRGQQVTLRCSPISGHKSVSWYQQVLGQGPQFIFQYYEKEERGRGNFPDRFSARQFPNYSSELNVNALLLGDSALYLCASSLVGGPEAFFGQGTRLTVV.

This clone was observed once. V is TRBV4-1 and J is TRBJ2-1; TRBD2 matches 8 bases. The CDR3 spans 18 residues. The J segment lost 6 bases and the V segment lost 6 bases, leaving 19 bases of the junction unmatched. Germline V gives CDR1 MGHRA, CDR2 YSYEKL. The CDR3, as DNA: TGCGCCAGCAGACCGGGGGATCCCAGGACTAGCTCTATCAATGAGCAGTTCTTC. Translated: CASRPGDPRTSSINEQFF.

The V gene is TRBV27, the J gene TRBJ2-7; TRBD1 aligns across 9 bases. Germline V gene data show CDR1 as MNHEY and CDR2 as SMNVEV (reference sequence). V shed 0 bases, J shed 5 bases, and the junction held 11 bases outside the gene matches. The CDR3 is 17 residues long. CDR3 sequence reads: CASSLSVLATGGHEQYF. Here the CDR3 DNA reads TGTGCCAGCAGTTTATCGGTCCTTGCGACAGGGGGTCACGAGCAGTACTTC.

The chain has TRBV10-2 and TRBJ2-1; 7 bases fit TRBD2. V was clipped by 8 bases and J by 9 bases; unmatched bases: 7. The CDR3 covers 12 residues. CDR1 is WSHSY and CDR2 is SAAADI in the germline V gene. CDR3 protein: CASRASGGEQFF. CDR3 bases: TGCGCCAGCCGAGCCTCGGGAGGTGAGCAGTTCTTC.

The rearrangement links TRBV6-1 to TRBJ1-3; weak D call: TRBD1 (5 bases). V was shortened by 2 bases and J by 0 bases, with 11 bases between the two germline ends. CDR1 and CDR2 from the germline V gene are MNHNS and SASEGT. The CDR3 totals 16 residues. The DNA of the CDR3 is TGTGCCAGCAGTGAACGTCCAGGGAACTCTGGAAACACCATATATTTT. Its translation: CASSERPGNSGNTIYF.

CDR3 in amino acids: CASSQDGGTPIPGELFF. Written as DNA, the CDR3 is TGTGCCAGCAGCCAAGACGGCGGGACTCCCATTCCCGGGGAGCTGTTTTTT. This chain joins TRBV4-2 and TRBJ2-2; D possibly corresponds to TRBD2 (6 bases). Germline V CDR1 and CDR2: LGHNA, YNFKEQ. The CDR3 contains 17 residues. The V gene lost 0 bases and the J gene lost 6 bases, with 17 bases spanning the gap.

V and J are TRBV7-2 and TRBJ2-1, with 11 bases lining up with TRBD2. Germline loops: CDR1 SGHTA, CDR2 FQGNSA. V was pared by 1 base and J by 5 bases, with 1 base of the junction left unmatched. CDR3 length: 15 amino acids. The CDR3 sequence: CASSLGLAGNNEQFF. DNA for the CDR3: TGTGCCAGCAGCTTAGGACTAGCGGGGAACAATGAGCAGTTCTTC.

This sequence joins TRBV7-8 and TRBJ2-7; 7 nucleotides agree with TRBD1. The trim removed 5 bases at V and 0 bases at J, leaving 4 bases unmatched. There are 14 residues in the CDR3. Germline-derived CDR1 and CDR2 are SGHVS and FQNEAQ. CDR3 in amino acids: CASSPRDSSYEQYF. Here the CDR3 DNA reads TGTGCCAGCAGCCCAAGGGACAGCTCCTACGAGCAGTACTTC.

The rearrangement links TRBV7-6 to TRBJ2-1; 8 nucleotides match TRBD2. With V trimmed by 5 bases and J by 3 bases, 6 bases remained unmatched. CDR3 length: 15 amino acids. The germline V gene encodes CDR1 SGHVS and CDR2 FNYEAQ. CDR3 sequence (DNA): TGTGCCAGCAGCCGGAGCGGGAGTGACTACAATGAGCAGTTCTTC. It translates to CASSRSGSDYNEQFF. The full variable domain, in which reference TRBV7-6 and TRBJ2-1 provide the parts outside the CDR3, is GAGVSQSPRYKVTKRGQDVALRCDPISGHVSLYWYRQALGQGPEFLTYFNYEAQQDKSGLPNDRFSAERPEGSISTLTIQRTEQRDSAMYRCASSRSGSDYNEQFFGPGTRLTVL.

The rearrangement joins TRBV6-4 to TRBJ2-1; 8 nucleotides line up with TRBD1. The CDR3 extends over 14 amino acids. Looked up from germline, CDR1 is MRHNA and CDR2 is SNTAGT. Trimming at V came to 5 bases and at J to 8 bases, leaving 8 bases not matched to a gene. CDR3 in amino acids: CASSSGTGSDEQFF. Written as DNA, the CDR3 is TGTGCCAGCAGTTCGGGGACAGGTTCTGATGAGCAGTTCTTC.

The chain combines TRBV30 with TRBJ1-6; the D is unclear. V was clipped by 8 bases and J by 3 bases, with 20 bases between them. The CDR3 is made up of 16 amino acids. CDR1 GTSNPN and CDR2 SVGIG come from the germline V gene (reference sequence). CDR3 sequence (DNA): TGTGCCGGCTCGAGAGGGCCCCGCCTCTATAATTCACCCCTCCACTTT. This gives the protein CAGSRGPRLYNSPLHF.

The CDR3 DNA follows: TGTGCCAGCAGCCCGCGCCTCACTAGTATCGCTCGGGCAGATACGCAGTATTTT. It specifies CASSPRLTSIARADTQYF. This chain connects TRBV13 to TRBJ2-3, with D possibly matching TRBD2 (5 bases). This CDR3 region has 18 residues. The germline V and J ends were trimmed by 5 bases and 4 bases, with 25 bases remaining between them. CDR1 is PRHDT and CDR2 is FYEKMQ in the germline V gene (reference sequence).

The chain recombines TRBV7-9 with TRBJ1-4; no clear D. Germline V CDR1 and CDR2: SEHNR, FQNEAQ (reference sequence). Deletions cut 8 bases from V and 4 bases from J, with 8 bases between. The CDR3 totals 12 residues. CDR3 sequence: CASSGSNEKLFF. CDR3 nucleotide sequence: TGTGCCAGCTCTGGCAGTAATGAAAAACTGTTTTTT.

The CDR3 sequence: CASSSTIRANYGYTF. In nucleotides, the CDR3 is TGTGCCAGCAGTTCGACAATCAGGGCTAACTATGGCTACACCTTC. This chain uses TRBV6-5 with TRBJ1-2; tentative D call: TRBD1 (5 bases). With 4 bases removed from V and 0 bases from J, the gap between germline ends came to 12 bases. Germline CDR1 reads MNHEY; CDR2 reads SVGAGI. CDR3 length equals 15 residues.

The chain recombines TRBV6-5 with TRBJ2-7; 7 nucleotides align to TRBD1. CDR1 is MNHEY and CDR2 is SVGAGI in the germline V gene. J lost 4 bases, V lost 6 bases, and 6 bases had no gene match. The CDR3 contains 13 residues. The DNA for the CDR3 is TGTGCCAGCAGAGGGCAGGGGGAATACGAGCAGTACTTC. It codes for CASRGQGEYEQYF.

This chain connects TRBV4-1 to TRBJ2-5, with TRBD1 identical over 8 bases. CDR3 size: 14 residues. CDR1 and CDR2 from the germline V gene are MGHRA and YSYEKL. J was trimmed by 5 bases and V by 1 base; bases with no gene match: 3. As DNA, the CDR3 is TGCGCCAGCAGCCAAGGGCAGGGGGCCGAGACCCAGTACTTC. Encoded protein: CASSQGQGAETQYF.

This chain uses TRBV14 with TRBJ1-2; tentative D call: TRBD1 (6 bases). CDR3 length equals 14 residues. Germline-derived CDR1 and CDR2 are SGHDN and FVKESK. With 4 bases removed from V and 0 bases from J, the gap between germline ends came to 9 bases. The DNA for the CDR3 is TGTGCCAGCAGCCGGCGGACAGCTAACTATGGCTACACCTTC. Amino acids: CASSRRTANYGYTF.

V is TRBV5-1 and J is TRBJ1-4; maybe TRBD1 (6 bases). Deletions cut 5 bases from V and 7 bases from J, with 15 bases between. This CDR3 comprises 14 residues. CDR1 and CDR2 from the germline V gene are SGHRS and YFSETQ. The CDR3 bases are TGCGCCAGCAGGACCAGGGGAGGGGGTGAAAAACTGTTTTTT. Translating it yields CASRTRGGGEKLFF.

CDR3 nucleotide sequence: TGTGCCACTTCGGACAGTATCCTCATAGAGACCCAGTACTTC. Translated: CATSDSILIETQYF. The chain joins TRBV6-1 to TRBJ2-5; the D gene is possibly TRBD1 (6 bases). The V gene lost 10 bases and the J gene lost 4 bases, with 19 bases spanning the gap. Germline assignment: CDR1 MNHNS and CDR2 SASEGT. The CDR3 contains 14 residues.